This TCR beta chain was found in a study of identical twins. Trimming left V 3 bases short and J 7 bases short, with 16 bases between. From germline, CDR1 is DFQATT and CDR2 SNEGSKA (reference sequence). CDR3 length equals 14 residues. MiXCR, applied by TCRdb to the 5' RACE reads, yields one record per CDR3 protein. The profile shows 520,000 or so distinct CDR3 sequences, 22% of them singletons. This sample was shared with a second study, whose subject was T cells expressing NK-cell markers. Per that paper: The study did not resolve the HCMV specificity of expanded NKG2C+ T cell clones.

The origin of this receptor is a woman between 18 and 29 years old in good health. The rearrangement uses TRBV20-1 and TRBJ1-5; D unresolved. Sequenced material: CD4+ T cells sorted from blood. CDR3 sequence: CSARDGGRAQPQHF. For the CDR3, the DNA is TGCAGTGCTAGGGATGGAGGGAGGGCCCAGCCCCAGCATTTT.